The subject of this entry is one T cell receptor beta chain. Original methodology: Scientists estimated how many nucleated cells there were by amplifying reference gene primers. Some clones are missing from TCRdb's copy, which holds only in-frame ones; the method was immunoSEQ multiplex PCR. The DNA gave D and trimming, while V, J and clone size come from that table. The data contain a few hundred thousand clones, about four fifths of them singletons. This specimen comes from a study of blood T cell repertoires in COVID-19. The CDR3 is 12 amino acids. V lost 7 bases to trimming and J lost 4 bases, with 10 bases between them.

The chain is built from TRBV12-3 or TRBV12-4 and TRBJ1-2; D may be TRBD1 (6 bases). The sample taken for sequencing was peripheral blood. The TCR comes from a man between 45 and 60 years old with active or convalescent COVID-19. The CDR3 DNA is TGTGCCAGCACCCAGGGGCCCTATGGCTACACCTTC. This codes for CASTQGPYGYTF.